This TCR beta chain was sequenced during a study of blood T cell repertoires in COVID-19. The CDR3 spans 11 residues. The V and J ends lost 5 bases and 8 bases respectively, with 9 bases between them. Germline CDR1 is DFQATT and CDR2 is SNEGSKA (reference sequence). Sequenced by immunoSEQ multiplex PCR; TCRdb stores in-frame clones only, minus some. The repertoire holds some 95,000 clones, 76% seen once, with about 6.4% in the top ten. The V gene is TRBV20-1, the J gene TRBJ2-2; D is uncertain. Sequenced material: peripheral blood. This clonotype was sampled from an older man with acute or convalescent COVID-19. The CDR3 coding sequence is TGCAGTGCTGCCCTCACTGGGGAGCTGTTTTTT. It is translated as CSAALTGELFF.